A single TCR beta chain is shown here with its context. Germline values: CDR1 MNHEY, CDR2 SMNVEV (reference sequence). The length of the CDR3 is 16 residues. With V trimmed by 6 bases and J by 4 bases, 9 bases remained unmatched. This record comes from a study of blood T cell repertoires in COVID-19. About the research overall: Whether acute or convalescent, the COVID-19 samples came from the United States, Italy and Spain. T cells, B-cell-depleted T cells, or PBMCs provided the cDNA or gDNA that served as material.

Participants were aged 18 to 89 years, lived in 20 to 25 US areas, and enrolled virtually. Participants were placed into cohorts based on the clinical history they reported. Assay used: immunoSEQ multiplex PCR; TCRdb lists only in-frame clones, some missing. The sample includes around 390,000 clones, approximately 90% of them seen just once. The sequence was obtained from a woman aged 45 to 65 who had recovered from COVID-19. The chain couples TRBV27 to TRBJ2-2; 9 nucleotides line up with TRBD1. Sequenced: PBMCs or T cells enriched from blood (not recorded which). The DNA for the CDR3 is TGTGCCAGCAGCCCTTTGGGACAGGGAATCACCGGGGAGCTGTTTTTT. Its protein is CASSPLGQGITGELFF.